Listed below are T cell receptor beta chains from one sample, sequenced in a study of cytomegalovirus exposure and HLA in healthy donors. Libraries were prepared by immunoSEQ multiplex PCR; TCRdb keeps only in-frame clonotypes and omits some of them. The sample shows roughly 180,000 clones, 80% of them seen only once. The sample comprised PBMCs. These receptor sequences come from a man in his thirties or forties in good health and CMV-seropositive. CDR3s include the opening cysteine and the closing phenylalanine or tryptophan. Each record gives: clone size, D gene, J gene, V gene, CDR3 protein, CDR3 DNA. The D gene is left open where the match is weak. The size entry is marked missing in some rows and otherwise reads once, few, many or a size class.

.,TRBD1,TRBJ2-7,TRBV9,CASSPRTGSYEQYF,TGTGCCAGCAGCCCACGGACAGGATCCTACGAGCAGTACTTC
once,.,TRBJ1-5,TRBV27,CASSSLPGTGRYSNQPQHF,TGTGCCAGCAGTTCCCTTCCCGGAACAGGGCGCTATAGCAATCAGCCCCAGCATTTT
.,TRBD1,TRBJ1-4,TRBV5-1,CASSLQGVEEKLFF,TGCGCCAGCAGCTTACAGGGGGTGGAGGAAAAACTGTTTTTT
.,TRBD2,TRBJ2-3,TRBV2,CASSGVAGRRTDTQYF,TGTGCCAGCAGTGGTGTAGCGGGACGGCGCACAGATACGCAGTATTTT
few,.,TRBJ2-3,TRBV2,CASSEGTASTDTQYF,TGTGCCAGCAGTGAAGGGACAGCAAGCACAGATACGCAGTATTTT
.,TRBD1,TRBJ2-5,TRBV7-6,CASSPGQGMAETQYF,TGTGCCAGCAGCCCGGGACAGGGGATGGCAGAGACCCAGTACTTC
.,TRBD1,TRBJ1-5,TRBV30,CAWSVLGRGIQPQHF,TGTGCCTGGAGTGTACTGGGCAGGGGGATCCAGCCCCAGCATTTT
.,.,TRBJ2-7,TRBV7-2,CASSLQIPGHTSYEQYF,TGTGCCAGCAGCTTACAAATTCCGGGACATACCTCTTACGAGCAGTACTTC
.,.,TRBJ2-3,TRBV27,CASSLRVSTDTQYF,TGTGCCAGCAGTTTACGGGTTAGCACAGATACGCAGTATTTT
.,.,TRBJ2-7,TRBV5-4,CAWAEGETYEQYF,TGTGCCTGGGCTGAGGGGGAGACCTACGAGCAGTACTTC
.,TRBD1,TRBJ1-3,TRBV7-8,CASSTDRTGNTIYF,TGTGCCAGCAGCACGGACAGGACAGGAAACACCATATATTTT
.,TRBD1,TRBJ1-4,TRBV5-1,CASSPRTGLGEKLFF,TGCGCCAGCAGCCCCAGGACAGGCTTGGGAGAAAAACTGTTTTTT
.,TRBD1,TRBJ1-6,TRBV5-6,CASSFGQGNSPLHF,TGTGCCAGCAGCTTTGGACAGGGGAATTCACCCCTCCACTTT
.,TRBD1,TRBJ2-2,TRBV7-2,CASSLGRGLSGELFF,TGTGCCAGCAGCTTAGGCAGGGGGTTGTCCGGGGAGCTGTTTTTT
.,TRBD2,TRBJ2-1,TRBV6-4,CASSTLAGEGNEQFF,TGTGCCAGCAGTACTCTAGCGGGAGAGGGAAATGAGCAGTTCTTC
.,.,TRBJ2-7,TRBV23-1,CASSQSVRGEQYF,TGCGCCAGCAGTCAATCGGTTCGGGGAGAGCAGTACTTC
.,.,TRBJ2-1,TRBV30,CAWNHGARPYNEQFF,TGTGCCTGGAACCACGGAGCGAGACCCTACAATGAGCAGTTCTTC
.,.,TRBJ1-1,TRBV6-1,CASSERGRETEAFF,TGTGCCAGCAGTGAACGTGGTAGGGAGACTGAAGCTTTCTTT
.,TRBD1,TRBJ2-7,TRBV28,CASSLTGQSYEQYF,TGTGCCAGCAGCTTAACGGGACAGTCCTACGAGCAGTACTTC
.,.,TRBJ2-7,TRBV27,CASSLSKGTPYEQYF,TGTGCCAGCAGTTTATCGAAGGGGACTCCCTACGAGCAGTACTTC
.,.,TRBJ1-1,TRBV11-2,CASSLAIDPAWEGTEAFF,TGTGCCAGCAGCTTAGCCATAGATCCCGCCTGGGAGGGCACTGAAGCTTTCTTT
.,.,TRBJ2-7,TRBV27,CASSLSKGTYEQYF,TGTGCCAGCAGTTTATCCAAGGGGACCTACGAGCAGTACTTC
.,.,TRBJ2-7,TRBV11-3,CASSLGGAHSYEQYF,TGTGCCAGCAGCTTAGGAGGCGCCCACTCCTACGAGCAGTACTTC
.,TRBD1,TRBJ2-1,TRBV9,CASSASGTGIYNEQFF,TGTGCCAGCAGCGCCTCCGGGACAGGGATTTACAATGAGCAGTTCTTC
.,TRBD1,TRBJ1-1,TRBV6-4,CASRETGVSTEAFF,TGTGCCAGCAGAGAGACAGGGGTGAGCACTGAAGCTTTCTTT
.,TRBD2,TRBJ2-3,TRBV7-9,CASSSLQTSGGSTDTQYF,TGTGCCAGCAGCTCCCTACAAACTAGCGGGGGGTCCACAGATACGCAGTATTTT
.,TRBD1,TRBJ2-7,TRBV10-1,CASSEGRGPLYEQYF,TGCGCCAGCAGTGAGGGCAGGGGGCCCCTTTACGAGCAGTACTTC
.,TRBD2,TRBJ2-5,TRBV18,CASSHRLAGDGETQYF,TGTGCCAGCTCCCACCGACTAGCGGGCGATGGGGAGACCCAGTACTTC
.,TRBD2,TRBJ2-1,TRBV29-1,CSVEAPGGGAPDEQFF,TGCAGCGTTGAGGCCCCCGGCGGGGGGGCCCCGGATGAGCAGTTCTTC
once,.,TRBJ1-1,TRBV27,CASSLDKVTEAFF,TGTGCCAGCAGCTTAGACAAGGTCACTGAAGCTTTCTTT
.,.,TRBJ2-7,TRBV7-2,CASSWRDEQYF,TGTGCCAGCAGCTGGAGGGACGAGCAGTACTTC
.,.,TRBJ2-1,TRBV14,CASSQFRQEQFF,TGTGCCAGCAGCCAATTCCGACAGGAGCAGTTCTTC
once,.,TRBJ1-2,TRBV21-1,CAIKLDGYTF,TGTGCCATCAAGCTCGATGGCTACACCTTC
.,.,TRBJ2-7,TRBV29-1,CSAATGSYEQYF,TGCAGCGCTGCGACAGGATCCTACGAGCAGTACTTC
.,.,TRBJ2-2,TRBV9,CASSGRAATGELFF,TGTGCCAGCAGCGGGCGGGCGGCCACCGGGGAGCTGTTTTTT
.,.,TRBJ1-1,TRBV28,CASSLIGGRDTEAFF,TGTGCCAGCAGTTTAATCGGGGGGAGGGACACTGAAGCTTTCTTT
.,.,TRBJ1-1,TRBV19,CASSSGGGTEAFF,TGTGCCAGTAGTTCGGGTGGGGGGACTGAAGCTTTCTTT
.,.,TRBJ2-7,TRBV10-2,CASSHEQLGLAIYEQYF,TGCGCCAGCAGTCATGAGCAGTTAGGGCTAGCTATCTACGAGCAGTACTTC
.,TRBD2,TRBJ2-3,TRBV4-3,CASSRETTSGPTDTQYF,TGCGCCAGCAGCCGAGAGACGACTAGCGGTCCCACAGATACGCAGTATTTT
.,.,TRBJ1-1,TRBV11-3,CASSFQTAFGEAFF,TGTGCCAGCAGCTTCCAGACAGCGTTCGGGGAAGCTTTCTTT
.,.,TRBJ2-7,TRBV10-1,CASSEGLQGYEQYF,TGCGCCAGCAGTGAGGGGCTCCAGGGTTACGAGCAGTACTTC
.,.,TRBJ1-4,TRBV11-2,CASSLLPGPNEKLFF,TGTGCCAGCAGCCTCCTACCGGGTCCTAATGAAAAACTGTTTTTT
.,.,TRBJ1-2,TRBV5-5,CASSSYRDSNYGYTF,TGTGCCAGCAGCTCCTACCGGGACTCTAACTATGGCTACACCTTC
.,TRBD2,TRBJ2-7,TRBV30,CAWSFGLAGGNLYEQYF,TGTGCCTGGAGTTTCGGGCTAGCGGGGGGGAACCTCTACGAGCAGTACTTC
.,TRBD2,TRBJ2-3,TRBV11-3,CASSSRTSGGTDTQYF,TGTGCCAGCAGCTCTCGGACTAGCGGGGGCACAGATACGCAGTATTTT